A single sample gave rise to the 18 T cell receptor beta chains below, sequenced in a study of early T cells in non-severe SARS-CoV-2 infection. TCRdb processed the 5' RACE reads anew with MiXCR; each CDR3 protein has one entry. The sample consists of fewer than 85,000 distinct CDR3 sequences, around 12% of them appearing once. The source material was whole blood. The receptors were sampled from an adult who was a healthcare worker with PCR-confirmed SARS-CoV-2 infection or an uninfected control (not recorded which).

This clonotype appeared a few times. This sequence joins TRBV7-9 and TRBJ2-7; 8 bases line up with TRBD2. V lost 5 bases and J lost 6; bases outside the gene matches: 6. The CDR3 has 13 residues. CDR1 and CDR2 from the germline V gene are SEHNR and FQNEAQ (reference sequence). CDR3 nucleotide sequence: TGTGCCAGCAGCCCCGGGAGGGGAGGCGAGCAGTACTTC. This sequence encodes CASSPGRGGEQYF.

This clonotype showed up many times. The rearrangement joins TRBV6-6 to TRBJ2-7; D tentatively fits TRBD1 or TRBD2 (5 bases each). CDR3 length: 16 amino acids. Germline V gene sequence: CDR1 MNHNY, CDR2 SVGAGI (reference sequence). V was shortened by 2 bases and J by 1 base, with 15 bases between the two germline ends. DNA for the CDR3: TGTGCCAGCAGTTACCATATGGGGGAACTATCCTACGAGCAGTACTTC. Residues: CASSYHMGELSYEQYF.

J is TRBJ2-1 and V is TRBV6-5, with 10 bases aligning to TRBD2. Germline V gives CDR1 MNHEY, CDR2 SVGAGI. Unmatched junction bases numbered 3, after V lost 5 bases and J lost 2 bases. This CDR3 is built from 15 residues. The CDR3 bases are TGTGCCAGCAGTCTAGCGGGGGAGCCCTACAATGAGCAGTTCTTC. This encodes CASSLAGEPYNEQFF.

Concerning this clonotype itself: A much more abundant neighbour one base away suggests this may be a read error. The rearrangement links TRBV5-4 to TRBJ1-2; no reliable D call. This CDR3 is 13 amino acids long. CDR1 is SGHNT and CDR2 is YYREEE in the germline V gene (reference sequence). Here the CDR3 reads CASSSDGFYSYTF. For the CDR3, the DNA is TGTGCCAGCAGCTCGGACGGTTTCTATAGCTACACCTTC.

Many counts were recorded for this clonotype. The chain has TRBV9 and TRBJ2-1; TRBD2 aligns across 7 bases. The germline V gene encodes CDR1 SGDLS and CDR2 YYNGEE. The CDR3 is made up of 16 amino acids. The junction had 5 bases not matched to a gene; V was cut back by 0 bases and J by 2 bases. The CDR3 is CASSVGGAGPYNEQFF. CDR3 nucleotide sequence: TGTGCCAGCAGCGTAGGGGGAGCGGGACCCTACAATGAGCAGTTCTTC.

This clonotype showed up just a few times. The J gene is TRBJ2-3, the V gene TRBV30; D is unresolved. CDR3 length: 12 amino acids. Trimming took off 4 bases at V and 4 bases at J, with 9 bases between the two ends. CDR1 is GTSNPN, CDR2 SVGIG, per germline (reference sequence). The CDR3 region has the DNA TGTGCCTGGATGGGTACTGCAGATACGCAGTATTTT. This gives the protein CAWMGTADTQYF.

The V and J genes are TRBV29-1 and TRBJ2-1; D not resolved. The CDR3 extends over 13 amino acids. Germline V gene lookup returns CDR1 SQVTM and CDR2 ANQGSEA. V was trimmed by 2 bases and J by 5 bases, leaving 10 bases between them. CDR3 sequence reads: CSVEYGINNEQFF. CDR3 DNA sequence: TGCAGCGTTGAATACGGTATCAACAATGAGCAGTTCTTC.

This clonotype occurred a few times. This chain uses TRBV6-5 with TRBJ2-1; 8 bases map to TRBD2. The CDR3 length is 15 residues. The germline V gene has CDR1 MNHEY and CDR2 SVGAGI. The ends lost 0 bases at V and 5 bases at J; junction bases unmatched: 3. The DNA for the CDR3 is TGTGCCAGCAGTTACTCGCAGCGGGAGAACAATGAGCAGTTCTTC. This gives the protein CASSYSQRENNEQFF.

This clonotype was picked up many times. The CDR3 loop is CASSQEGKPTAYEQYF. CDR3 coding DNA: TGTGCCAGCAGCCAAGAAGGGAAACCCACAGCCTACGAGCAGTACTTC. The gene calls are TRBV4-2 and TRBJ2-7; no reliable D call. The CDR3 contains 16 residues. V lost 0 bases and J 2 bases, leaving 14 bases between the germline ends. Germline CDR1 reads LGHNA; CDR2 reads YNFKEQ.

There are many counts of this clonotype. The genes are TRBV5-6 and TRBJ2-7; D might be TRBD2 (7 bases). Per germline, CDR1 SGHDT and CDR2 YYEEEE. The CDR3 is 14 residues long. With 4 bases removed from V and 2 bases from J, the gap between germline ends came to 13 bases. This CDR3 reads CASSLGGGPYEQYF. The CDR3 DNA follows: TGTGCCAGCAGCCTGGGCGGGGGCCCCTACGAGCAGTACTTC.

This clonotype has ten or more counts. The V gene is TRBV28, the J gene TRBJ2-7; D not certain. Germline CDR1 MDHEN, CDR2 SYDVKM. The CDR3 is made up of 11 amino acids. With 3 bases removed from V and 7 bases from J, the gap between germline ends came to 7 bases. The CDR3 sequence is CASSFTREQYF. The CDR3 coding sequence is TGTGCCAGCAGTTTTACGCGGGAGCAGTACTTC.

The chain is built from TRBV4-1 and TRBJ2-7; TRBD1 aligns across 10 bases. J gave up 7 bases and V 4 bases, and 7 bases lay outside the gene matches. Per germline, CDR1 MGHRA and CDR2 YSYEKL. The CDR3 is 14 amino acids. The CDR3 sequence: CASSLGQGGEEQYF. CDR3 sequence (DNA): TGCGCCAGCAGCCTAGGACAGGGGGGTGAAGAGCAGTACTTC.

This clonotype was seen a handful of times. The gene calls are TRBV19 and TRBJ2-7; the D gene is possibly TRBD1 (6 bases). V was shortened by 5 bases and J by 2 bases, with 16 bases between the two germline ends. CDR1 and CDR2 (germline): LNHDA, SQIVND (reference sequence). The CDR3 has 15 amino acids. CDR3: CASSSRVGQTYEQYF. The CDR3 nucleotides are TGTGCCAGTAGTTCCCGAGTAGGACAGACCTACGAGCAGTACTTC.

This clonotype appeared many times. This chain joins TRBV5-1 and TRBJ2-1; D assignment may be TRBD1 or TRBD2 (6 bases each). Germline assignment: CDR1 SGHRS and CDR2 YFSETQ. This CDR3 comprises 17 residues. V was trimmed by 3 bases and J by 0 bases, leaving 16 bases between them. CDR3 residues: CASSWAKGEASYNEQFF. The CDR3 DNA is TGCGCCAGCAGCTGGGCAAAGGGGGAGGCCTCCTACAATGAGCAGTTCTTC.

The chain recombines TRBV29-1 with TRBJ2-3; the D gene is possibly TRBD2 (6 bases). CDR3 length: 14 residues. Germline V gives CDR1 SQVTM, CDR2 ANQGSEA. Trimming removed 2 bases at V and 6 bases at J, with 15 bases between. The CDR3 bases are TGCAGCGTTGAATATTTGCGGGAACGGGATACGCAGTATTTT. Residues: CSVEYLRERDTQYF.

This clonotype came up a few times. V is TRBV12-3 or TRBV12-4 and J is TRBJ2-2; a possible D gene is TRBD2 (5 bases). The CDR3 has 14 amino acids. Between the trimmed V and J ends, which lost 6 bases and 4 bases, there was a span of 12 bases. The CDR3 region is CASRGRRITGELFF. DNA for the CDR3: TGTGCCAGCAGGGGGAGAAGGATCACCGGGGAGCTGTTTTTT.

As DNA, the CDR3 is TGTGCCAGCAGTAGACGGGACCAGGGAAACACCGGGGAGCTGTTTTTT. As protein: CASSRRDQGNTGELFF. The chain uses TRBV25-1 and TRBJ2-2; D tentatively reads TRBD1 or TRBD2 (5 bases each). The ends were cut back, 5 bases at V and 2 bases at J, with 15 bases in the middle. This CDR3 region has 16 residues. Germline CDR1 MGHDK, CDR2 SYGVNS.

This clonotype was recorded a few times. V usage is TRBV11-2 and J usage is TRBJ2-2; 11 bases map to TRBD1. The germline CDR1 and CDR2 sequences are SGHAT and FQNNGV. The CDR3 loop spans 19 amino acids. Trimming removed 2 bases from V and 4 bases from J; junction bases left unmatched: 12. The DNA for the CDR3 is TGTGCCAGCAGCTTATCCCGGGACAGGGGGTGGGTTGGCACCGGGGAGCTGTTTTTT. It is translated as CASSLSRDRGWVGTGELFF.